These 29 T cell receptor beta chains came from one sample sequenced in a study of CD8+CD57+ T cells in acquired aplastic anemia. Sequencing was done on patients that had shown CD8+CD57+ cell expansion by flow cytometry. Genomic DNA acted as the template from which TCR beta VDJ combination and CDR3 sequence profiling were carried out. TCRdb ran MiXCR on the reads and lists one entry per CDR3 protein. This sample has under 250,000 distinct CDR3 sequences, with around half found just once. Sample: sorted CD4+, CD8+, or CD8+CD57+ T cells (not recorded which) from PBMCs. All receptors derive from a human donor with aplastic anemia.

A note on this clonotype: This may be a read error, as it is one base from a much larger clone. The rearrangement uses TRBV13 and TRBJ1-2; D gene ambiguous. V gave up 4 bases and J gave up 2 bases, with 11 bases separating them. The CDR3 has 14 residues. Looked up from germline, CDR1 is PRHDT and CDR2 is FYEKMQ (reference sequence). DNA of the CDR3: TGTGCCAGCAGCTCAAGGGTCTTGAACTATGGCTACACCTTC. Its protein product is CASSSRVLNYGYTF.

The CDR3 protein is CSARDLRGTSYNEQFF. Written as DNA, the CDR3 is TGCAGTGCTAGAGATCTCCGGGGGACGTCCTACAATGAGCAGTTCTTC. The rearrangement joins TRBV20-1 to TRBJ2-1, with a weak D call TRBD2 (6 bases). Germline CDR1 reads DFQATT; CDR2 reads SNEGSKA (reference sequence). The CDR3 is 16 amino acids. V lost 0 bases, J lost 1 base, and 13 bases lay in between.

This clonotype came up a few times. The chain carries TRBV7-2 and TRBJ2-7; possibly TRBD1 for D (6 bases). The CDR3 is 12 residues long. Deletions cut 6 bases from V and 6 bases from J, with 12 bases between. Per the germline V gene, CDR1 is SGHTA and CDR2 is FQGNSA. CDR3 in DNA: TGTGCCAGCAGTCCCGGGACATCCGAGCAGTACTTC. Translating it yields CASSPGTSEQYF.

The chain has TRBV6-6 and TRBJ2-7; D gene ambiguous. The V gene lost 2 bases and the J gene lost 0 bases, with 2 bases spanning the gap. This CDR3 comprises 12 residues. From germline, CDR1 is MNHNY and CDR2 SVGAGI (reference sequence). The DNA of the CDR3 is TGTGCCAGCAGTTACGTCTCCTACGAGCAGTACTTC. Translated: CASSYVSYEQYF.

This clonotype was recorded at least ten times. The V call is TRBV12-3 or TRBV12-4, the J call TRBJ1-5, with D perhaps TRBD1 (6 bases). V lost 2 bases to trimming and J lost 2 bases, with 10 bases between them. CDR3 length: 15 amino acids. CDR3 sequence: CASSLRGVGNQPQHF. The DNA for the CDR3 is TGTGCCAGCAGTTTAAGGGGGGTTGGCAATCAGCCCCAGCATTTT.

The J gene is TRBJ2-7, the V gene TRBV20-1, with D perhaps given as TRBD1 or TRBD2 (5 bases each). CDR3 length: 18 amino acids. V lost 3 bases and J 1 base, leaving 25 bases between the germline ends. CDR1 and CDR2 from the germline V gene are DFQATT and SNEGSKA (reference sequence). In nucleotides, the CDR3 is TGCAGTGCTAGCCTATACCCAGGGCCTAGGGCGGGTTCCTACGAGCAGTACTTC. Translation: CSASLYPGPRAGSYEQYF.

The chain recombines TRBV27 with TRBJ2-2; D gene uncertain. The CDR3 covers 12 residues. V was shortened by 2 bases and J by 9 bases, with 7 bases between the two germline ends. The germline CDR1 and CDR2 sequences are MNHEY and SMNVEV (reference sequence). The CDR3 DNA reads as TGTGCCAGCAGTTTAAATTCGCGGGAGCTGTTTTTT. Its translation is CASSLNSRELFF.

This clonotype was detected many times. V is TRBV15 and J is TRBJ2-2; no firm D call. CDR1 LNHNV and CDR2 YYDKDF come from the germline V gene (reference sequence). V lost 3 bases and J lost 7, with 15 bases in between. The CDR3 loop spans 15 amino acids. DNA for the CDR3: TGTGCCACCAGCAGCTCCGGAATCACTGGCGGGGAGCTGTTTTTT. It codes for CATSSSGITGGELFF. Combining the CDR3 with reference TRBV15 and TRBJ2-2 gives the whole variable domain DAMVIQNPRYQVTQFGKPVTLSCSQTLNHNVMYWYQQKSSQAPKLLFHYYDKDFNNEADTPDNFQSRRPNTSFCFLDIRSPGLGDTAMYLCATSSSGITGGELFFGEGSRLTVL.

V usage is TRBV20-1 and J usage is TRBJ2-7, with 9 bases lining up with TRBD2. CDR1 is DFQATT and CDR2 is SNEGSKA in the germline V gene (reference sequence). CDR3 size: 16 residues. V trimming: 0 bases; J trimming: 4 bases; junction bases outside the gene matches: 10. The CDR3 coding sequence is TGCAGTGCTAGAGATGTTGGCGGGGGGGAGAGGTACGAGCAGTACTTC. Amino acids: CSARDVGGGERYEQYF.

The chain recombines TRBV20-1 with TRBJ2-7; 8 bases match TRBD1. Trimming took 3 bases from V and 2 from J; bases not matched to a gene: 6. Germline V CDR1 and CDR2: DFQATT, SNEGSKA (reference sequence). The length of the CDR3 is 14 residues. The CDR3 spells CSASFGTGTYEQYF. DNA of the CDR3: TGCAGTGCTAGCTTCGGGACAGGAACCTACGAGCAGTACTTC.

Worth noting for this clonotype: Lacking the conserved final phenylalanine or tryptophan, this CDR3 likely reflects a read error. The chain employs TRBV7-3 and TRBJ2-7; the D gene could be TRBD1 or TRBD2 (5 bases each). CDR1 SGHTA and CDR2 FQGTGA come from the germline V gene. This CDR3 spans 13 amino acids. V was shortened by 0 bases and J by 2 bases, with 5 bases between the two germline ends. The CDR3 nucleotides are TGTGCCAGCAGCTTAACGGGGGCCTACGAGCAGTACCTC. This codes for CASSLTGAYEQYL.

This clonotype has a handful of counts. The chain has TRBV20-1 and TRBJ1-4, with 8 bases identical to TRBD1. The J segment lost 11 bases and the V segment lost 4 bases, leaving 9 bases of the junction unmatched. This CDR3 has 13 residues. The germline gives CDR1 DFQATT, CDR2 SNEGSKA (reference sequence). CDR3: CSAKDRVVGKLFF. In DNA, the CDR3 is TGCAGTGCTAAGGACAGGGTGGTGGGGAAACTGTTTTTT.

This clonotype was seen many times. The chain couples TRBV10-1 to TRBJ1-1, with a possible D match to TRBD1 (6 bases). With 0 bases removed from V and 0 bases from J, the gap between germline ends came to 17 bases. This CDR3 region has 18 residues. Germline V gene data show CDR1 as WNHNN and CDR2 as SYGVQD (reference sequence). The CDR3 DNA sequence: TGCGCCAGCAGTGAGTCCCCTACCCAGACAGGCATGAACACTGAAGCTTTCTTT. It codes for CASSESPTQTGMNTEAFF.

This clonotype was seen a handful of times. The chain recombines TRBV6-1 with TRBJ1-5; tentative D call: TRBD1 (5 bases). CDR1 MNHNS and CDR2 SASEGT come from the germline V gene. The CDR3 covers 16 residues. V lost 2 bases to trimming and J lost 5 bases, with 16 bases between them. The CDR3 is CASSELGRDKDQPQHF. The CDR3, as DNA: TGTGCCAGCAGTGAATTGGGCAGGGATAAAGATCAGCCCCAGCATTTT.

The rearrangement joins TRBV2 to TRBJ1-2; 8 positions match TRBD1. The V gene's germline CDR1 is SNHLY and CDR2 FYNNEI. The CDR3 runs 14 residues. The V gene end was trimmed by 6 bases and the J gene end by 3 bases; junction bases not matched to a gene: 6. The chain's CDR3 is CASSQDREDYGYTF. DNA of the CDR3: TGTGCCAGCAGCCAGGACAGGGAAGACTATGGCTACACCTTC.

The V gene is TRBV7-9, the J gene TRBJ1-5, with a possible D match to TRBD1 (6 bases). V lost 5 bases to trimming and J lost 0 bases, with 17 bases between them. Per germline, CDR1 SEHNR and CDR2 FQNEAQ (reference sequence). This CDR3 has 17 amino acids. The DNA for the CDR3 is TGTGCCAGCAGCCCGCCGGGGGGCCTAAATAGCAATCAGCCCCAGCATTTT. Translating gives CASSPPGGLNSNQPQHF.

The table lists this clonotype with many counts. The CDR3 protein is CASSQDLFSGNSNEQFF. The CDR3 DNA sequence: TGTGCCAGCAGCCAAGATCTGTTTAGCGGGAATTCTAATGAGCAGTTCTTC. This sequence joins TRBV14 and TRBJ2-1, with 8 bases identical to TRBD2. CDR1 and CDR2 (germline): SGHDN, FVKESK. Losses at the gene ends were 0 bases for V and 7 bases for J; bases not matched to a gene: 11. The CDR3 sequence is 17 residues long.

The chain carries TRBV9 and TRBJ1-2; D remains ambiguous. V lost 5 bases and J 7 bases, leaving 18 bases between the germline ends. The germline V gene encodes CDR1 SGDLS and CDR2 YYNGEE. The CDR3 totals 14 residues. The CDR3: CASSQGRSLSGYTF. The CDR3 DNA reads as TGTGCCAGCAGTCAAGGACGGAGCCTTTCTGGCTACACCTTC.

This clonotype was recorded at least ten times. In DNA, the CDR3 is TGTGCCAGCAGCTTTGGGACGACCCAGTACTTC. Its protein is CASSFGTTQYF. This rearrangement joins TRBV5-6 to TRBJ2-5; either TRBD1 or TRBD2 may fit D (5 bases each). Per the germline V gene, CDR1 is SGHDT and CDR2 is YYEEEE. The length of the CDR3 is 11 residues. V lost 2 bases to trimming and J lost 7 bases, with 6 bases between them.

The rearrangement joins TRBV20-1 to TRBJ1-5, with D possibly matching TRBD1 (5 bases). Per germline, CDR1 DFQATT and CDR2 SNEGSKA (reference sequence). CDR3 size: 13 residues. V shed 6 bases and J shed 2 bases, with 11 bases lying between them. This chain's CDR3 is CSARQKGNQPQHF. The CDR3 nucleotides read TGCAGTGCAAGACAGAAGGGCAATCAGCCCCAGCATTTT.

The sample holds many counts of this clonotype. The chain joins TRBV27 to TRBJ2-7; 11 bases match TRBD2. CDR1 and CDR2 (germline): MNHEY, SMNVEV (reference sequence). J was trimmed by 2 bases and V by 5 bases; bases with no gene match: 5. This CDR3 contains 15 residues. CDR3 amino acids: CASSPGTSGTYEQYF. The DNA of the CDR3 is TGTGCCAGCAGTCCCGGGACTAGCGGAACCTACGAGCAGTACTTC.

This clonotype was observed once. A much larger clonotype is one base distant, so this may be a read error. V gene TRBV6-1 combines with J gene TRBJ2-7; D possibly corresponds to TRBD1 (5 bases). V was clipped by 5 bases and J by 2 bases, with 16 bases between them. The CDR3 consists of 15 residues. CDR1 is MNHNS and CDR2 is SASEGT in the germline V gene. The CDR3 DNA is TGTGCCAGCAGTTACACAGGCTGTGTTACCTACGAGCAGTACTTC. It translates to CASSYTGCVTYEQYF.

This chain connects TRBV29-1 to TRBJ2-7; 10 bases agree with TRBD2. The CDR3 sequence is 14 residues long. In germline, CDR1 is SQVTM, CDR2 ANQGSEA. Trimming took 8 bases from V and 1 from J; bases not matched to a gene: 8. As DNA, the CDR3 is TGCAGCTATGTAAGGACTAGCGGTTCCTACGAGCAGTACTTC. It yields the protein CSYVRTSGSYEQYF.

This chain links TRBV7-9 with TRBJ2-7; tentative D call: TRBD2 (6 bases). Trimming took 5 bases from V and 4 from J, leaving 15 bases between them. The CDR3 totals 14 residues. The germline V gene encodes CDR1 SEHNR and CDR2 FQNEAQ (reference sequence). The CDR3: CASSPPAGGYEQYF. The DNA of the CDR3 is TGTGCCAGCAGCCCCCCGGCAGGAGGGTACGAGCAGTACTTC.

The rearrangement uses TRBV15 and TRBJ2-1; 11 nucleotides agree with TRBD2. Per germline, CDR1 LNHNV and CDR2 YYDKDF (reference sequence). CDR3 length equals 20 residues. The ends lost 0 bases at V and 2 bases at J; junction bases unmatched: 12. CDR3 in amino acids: CATSRDSGGVSRPTYNEQFF. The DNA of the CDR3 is TGTGCCACCAGCAGAGATAGCGGGGGGGTGTCCCGCCCAACCTACAATGAGCAGTTCTTC.

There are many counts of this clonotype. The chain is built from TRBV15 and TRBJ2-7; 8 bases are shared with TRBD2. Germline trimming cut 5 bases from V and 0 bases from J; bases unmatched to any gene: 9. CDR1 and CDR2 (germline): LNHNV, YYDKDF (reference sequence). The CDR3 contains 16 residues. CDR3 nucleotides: TGTGCCACCAGCCTCCCGAGCGGGGGCAGCTCCTACGAGCAGTACTTC. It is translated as CATSLPSGGSSYEQYF.

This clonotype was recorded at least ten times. CDR3 region: CASSVGVGFVSPLHF. CDR3 nucleotides: TGTGCCAGCAGTGTGGGCGTAGGGTTCGTTTCACCCCTCCACTTT. The chain couples TRBV28 to TRBJ1-6; no reliable D call. Trimming pared 5 bases from V and 9 bases from J, leaving 17 bases between. The CDR3 has 15 residues. CDR1 is MDHEN, CDR2 SYDVKM, per germline.

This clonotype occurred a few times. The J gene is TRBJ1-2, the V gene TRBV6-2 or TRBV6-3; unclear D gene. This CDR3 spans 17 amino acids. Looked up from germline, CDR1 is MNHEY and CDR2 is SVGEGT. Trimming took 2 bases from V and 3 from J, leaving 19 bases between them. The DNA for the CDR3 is TGTGCCAGCAGTTACCTAAACCGGGAAAAGAGGGACTATGGCTACACCTTC. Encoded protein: CASSYLNREKRDYGYTF.

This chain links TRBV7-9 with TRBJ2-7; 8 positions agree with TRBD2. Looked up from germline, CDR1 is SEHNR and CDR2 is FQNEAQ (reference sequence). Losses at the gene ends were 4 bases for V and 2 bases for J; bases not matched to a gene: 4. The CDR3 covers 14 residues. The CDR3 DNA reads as TGTGCCAGCAGCTATCAAGCGGGAGCCTACGAGCAGTACTTC. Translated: CASSYQAGAYEQYF.